Listed below are T cell receptor beta chains from one sample, sequenced in a study of cytomegalovirus exposure and HLA in healthy donors. The data were produced by immunoSEQ multiplex PCR, yet TCRdb's version contains in-frame clones alone and is incomplete. The table lists 150,000 to 200,000 clones, approximately 80% of them singletons. The sample consisted of PBMCs. The receptors derive from a man between 40 and 49 years old in good health and CMV-seropositive. CDR3s include the opening cysteine and the closing phenylalanine or tryptophan. The D gene is left open where the match is weak. The size of a clone is reported for some rows only, either as once, few or many, or as a class for expanded clones.

D gene: NA; J gene: TRBJ2-1; clone size: NA; V gene: TRBV18; CDR3 length: 15; CDR3 DNA: TGTGCCAGCTCACCGGCTGGTTTGAACGACAATGAGCAGTTCTTC; CDR3 protein: CASSPAGLNDNEQFF
D gene: TRBD1; J gene: TRBJ2-2; clone size: NA; V gene: TRBV19; CDR3 length: 15; CDR3 DNA: TGTGCCAGTACCCCGGACAGGATTGACACCGGGGAGCTGTTTTTT; CDR3 protein: CASTPDRIDTGELFF
D gene: TRBD1; J gene: TRBJ1-2; clone size: NA; V gene: TRBV5-1; CDR3 length: 13; CDR3 DNA: TGCGCCAGCAGCCTAGGACAGGGTAAGGGCTACACCTTC; CDR3 protein: CASSLGQGKGYTF
D gene: NA; J gene: TRBJ1-3; clone size: NA; V gene: TRBV14; CDR3 length: 15; CDR3 DNA: TGTGCCAGCAGCCAAGTCCGGGGGGGCGGAAACACCATATATTTT; CDR3 protein: CASSQVRGGGNTIYF
D gene: TRBD2; J gene: TRBJ2-7; clone size: few; V gene: TRBV4-2; CDR3 length: 15; CDR3 DNA: TGTGCCAGCAGCCAAGGGAGCGGGAGCTCCTACGAGCAGTACTTC; CDR3 protein: CASSQGSGSSYEQYF
D gene: NA; J gene: TRBJ1-4; clone size: NA; V gene: TRBV7-9; CDR3 length: 15; CDR3 DNA: TGTGCCAGCAGCCCATCGGTAGAGGGGAGGTCCGGACTGTTTTTT; CDR3 protein: CASSPSVEGRSGLFF
D gene: NA; J gene: TRBJ2-3; clone size: NA; V gene: TRBV12-1; CDR3 length: 18; CDR3 DNA: TGTGCCAGCAGCTTTGAGATGCGGGGGGGCCTTAGCACAGATACGCAGTATTTT; CDR3 protein: CASSFEMRGGLSTDTQYF
D gene: TRBD2; J gene: TRBJ2-7; clone size: NA; V gene: TRBV11-2; CDR3 length: 15; CDR3 DNA: TGTGCCAGCAGCTTCCGACTAGCGGAGACCTACGAGCAGTACTTC; CDR3 protein: CASSFRLAETYEQYF
D gene: TRBD1; J gene: TRBJ1-4; clone size: NA; V gene: TRBV2; CDR3 length: 14; CDR3 DNA: TGTGCCAGCAGTTCCCAGGGGGCGGGTGAAAAACTGTTTTTT; CDR3 protein: CASSSQGAGEKLFF
D gene: TRBD2; J gene: TRBJ2-7; clone size: NA; V gene: TRBV5-4; CDR3 length: 16; CDR3 DNA: TGTGCCAGCAGCTTGGCCGGACTAGCGGGGATATACGAGCAGTACTTC; CDR3 protein: CASSLAGLAGIYEQYF
D gene: NA; J gene: TRBJ2-7; clone size: NA; V gene: TRBV28; CDR3 length: 12; CDR3 DNA: TGTGCCAGCAGTAGGACTGCACGGGAGCAGTACTTC; CDR3 protein: CASSRTAREQYF
D gene: TRBD1; J gene: TRBJ2-7; clone size: NA; V gene: TRBV7-3; CDR3 length: 13; CDR3 DNA: TGTGCCAGCAGCCCCCGACAGGGCGGCGAGCAGTACTTC; CDR3 protein: CASSPRQGGEQYF
D gene: NA; J gene: TRBJ1-5; clone size: NA; V gene: TRBV27; CDR3 length: 14; CDR3 DNA: TGTGCCAGCAGTTTAGGGCAGGGTAATCAGCCCCAGCATTTT; CDR3 protein: CASSLGQGNQPQHF
D gene: TRBD1; J gene: TRBJ2-2; clone size: NA; V gene: TRBV19; CDR3 length: 15; CDR3 DNA: TGTGCCAGTATCCCAGGGACAGGGGGCCACGGGGAGCTGTTTTTT; CDR3 protein: CASIPGTGGHGELFF
D gene: NA; J gene: TRBJ2-1; clone size: NA; V gene: TRBV5-1; CDR3 length: 17; CDR3 DNA: TGCGCCAGCAGCGCCGCTCATTGGGAGCGGAATCGGAATGAGCAGTTCTTC; CDR3 protein: CASSAAHWERNRNEQFF
D gene: TRBD1; J gene: TRBJ1-2; clone size: NA; V gene: TRBV15; CDR3 length: 16; CDR3 DNA: TGTGCCACCAGCAGAGACCTCCCAGGGGGAAACTATGGCTACACCTTC; CDR3 protein: CATSRDLPGGNYGYTF
D gene: TRBD2; J gene: TRBJ2-2; clone size: NA; V gene: TRBV7-6; CDR3 length: 17; CDR3 DNA: TGTGCCAGCAGCCCAAAGAGGGGACTACCATTCACCGGGGAGCTGTTTTTT; CDR3 protein: CASSPKRGLPFTGELFF
D gene: NA; J gene: TRBJ2-7; clone size: NA; V gene: TRBV1; CDR3 length: 16; CDR3 DNA: TGCACCAGCAGCCATGACGACAGGGGGCCATTCTACGAGCAGTACTTC; CDR3 protein: CTSSHDDRGPFYEQYF
D gene: TRBD2; J gene: TRBJ2-1; clone size: NA; V gene: TRBV4-2; CDR3 length: 17; CDR3 DNA: TGTGCCAGCAGCCAAGATCCGGGACTAGCGGGGGGGCGTGAGCAGTTCTTC; CDR3 protein: CASSQDPGLAGGREQFF
D gene: TRBD2; J gene: TRBJ2-3; clone size: NA; V gene: TRBV11-1; CDR3 length: 17; CDR3 DNA: TGTGCCAGCAGCACTACTACCGGGACTAGGGGCGCAGATACGCAGTATTTT; CDR3 protein: CASSTTTGTRGADTQYF
D gene: TRBD1; J gene: TRBJ2-6; clone size: NA; V gene: TRBV5-1; CDR3 length: 17; CDR3 DNA: TGCGCCAGCAGCCCGGGACAGGGGAGCTCTGGGGCCAACGTCCTGACTTTC; CDR3 protein: CASSPGQGSSGANVLTF
D gene: NA; J gene: TRBJ1-5; clone size: NA; V gene: TRBV19; CDR3 length: 13; CDR3 DNA: TGTGCCAGTAGTTTCCCAGGAGGCCAGCCCCAGCATTTT; CDR3 protein: CASSFPGGQPQHF
D gene: TRBD1; J gene: TRBJ2-7; clone size: NA; V gene: TRBV5-1; CDR3 length: 15; CDR3 DNA: TGCGCCAGCAGCTTGAGGTCAGGGGGACCCTACGAGCAGTACTTC; CDR3 protein: CASSLRSGGPYEQYF
D gene: TRBD2; J gene: TRBJ2-3; clone size: NA; V gene: TRBV10-3; CDR3 length: 17; CDR3 DNA: TGTGCCATCAGCCGGACTAGCGGAACAGCTAGCACAGATACGCAGTATTTT; CDR3 protein: CAISRTSGTASTDTQYF
D gene: TRBD1; J gene: TRBJ2-2; clone size: NA; V gene: TRBV18; CDR3 length: 17; CDR3 DNA: TGTGCCAGCTCACCACCGACAGGGTCCTCCGACACCGGGGAGCTGTTTTTT; CDR3 protein: CASSPPTGSSDTGELFF
D gene: TRBD1; J gene: TRBJ1-5; clone size: NA; V gene: TRBV2; CDR3 length: 16; CDR3 DNA: TGTGCCAGCAGTGATCCTGCGACAGGGATCAATCAGCCCCAGCATTTT; CDR3 protein: CASSDPATGINQPQHF
D gene: TRBD1; J gene: TRBJ1-1; clone size: NA; V gene: TRBV19; CDR3 length: 14; CDR3 DNA: TGTGCCAGTAGGACAGGGGGCAGGGACACTGAAGCTTTCTTT; CDR3 protein: CASRTGGRDTEAFF
D gene: NA; J gene: TRBJ2-1; clone size: NA; V gene: TRBV7-2; CDR3 length: 16; CDR3 DNA: TGTGCCAGCAGCTTAAGGGGAAGACAGGCCTACAATGAGCAGTTCTTC; CDR3 protein: CASSLRGRQAYNEQFF
D gene: NA; J gene: TRBJ2-4; clone size: NA; V gene: TRBV10-3; CDR3 length: 16; CDR3 DNA: TGTGCCATCAGTGATCAACCCAGGGAAGCCAAAAACATTCAGTACTTC; CDR3 protein: CAISDQPREAKNIQYF
D gene: NA; J gene: TRBJ2-3; clone size: NA; V gene: TRBV5-1; CDR3 length: 13; CDR3 DNA: TGCGCCAGCAGCTTGGTCGGCACAGATACGCAGTATTTT; CDR3 protein: CASSLVGTDTQYF
D gene: TRBD2; J gene: TRBJ2-1; clone size: NA; V gene: TRBV5-1; CDR3 length: 17; CDR3 DNA: TGCGCCAGCAGCTTATATCCGACTAGCACCTCCTACAATGAGCAGTTCTTC; CDR3 protein: CASSLYPTSTSYNEQFF
D gene: NA; J gene: TRBJ2-7; clone size: NA; V gene: TRBV6-1; CDR3 length: 14; CDR3 DNA: TGTGCCAGCAGTTCCGGCGGGATTGATCTCGAGCAGTACTTC; CDR3 protein: CASSSGGIDLEQYF
D gene: NA; J gene: TRBJ1-2; clone size: NA; V gene: TRBV5-4; CDR3 length: 12; CDR3 DNA: TGTGCCAGCAGCTTGGTAGGGGATGGCTACACCTTC; CDR3 protein: CASSLVGDGYTF
D gene: NA; J gene: TRBJ2-2; clone size: NA; V gene: TRBV5-4; CDR3 length: 17; CDR3 DNA: TGTGCCAGCAGCCCCGTCGACAGCCGATCGGGCACCGGGGAGCTGTTTTTT; CDR3 protein: CASSPVDSRSGTGELFF
D gene: TRBD2; J gene: TRBJ2-7; clone size: once; V gene: TRBV11-3; CDR3 length: 15; CDR3 DNA: TGTGCCAGCAGCTTGGGACTAGCGGGGAACTACGAGCAGTACTTC; CDR3 protein: CASSLGLAGNYEQYF
D gene: NA; J gene: TRBJ2-5; clone size: NA; V gene: TRBV11-2; CDR3 length: 13; CDR3 DNA: TGTGCCAGCAGCTTAGACCGATTGAGGCCCCAGTACTTC; CDR3 protein: CASSLDRLRPQYF
D gene: TRBD1; J gene: TRBJ2-7; clone size: NA; V gene: TRBV2; CDR3 length: 13; CDR3 DNA: TGTGCCAGCAACGGACAGGGGGTTTACGAGCAGTACTTC; CDR3 protein: CASNGQGVYEQYF
D gene: TRBD2; J gene: TRBJ2-1; clone size: NA; V gene: TRBV5-1; CDR3 length: 18; CDR3 DNA: TGCGCCAGCAGCTTGGGCCTAGCGGGAGGCCATTCCTACAATGAGCAGTTCTTC; CDR3 protein: CASSLGLAGGHSYNEQFF
D gene: NA; J gene: TRBJ2-5; clone size: NA; V gene: TRBV6-6; CDR3 length: 12; CDR3 DNA: TGTGCCAGCAGTCAGGGGAAGGAGACCCAGTACTTC; CDR3 protein: CASSQGKETQYF
D gene: TRBD1; J gene: TRBJ2-7; clone size: once; V gene: TRBV6-6; CDR3 length: 13; CDR3 DNA: TGTGCCAGCAGGGACAGGGGTTATTACGAGCAGTACTTC; CDR3 protein: CASRDRGYYEQYF
D gene: TRBD1; J gene: TRBJ1-3; clone size: few; V gene: TRBV7-9; CDR3 length: 17; CDR3 DNA: TGTGCCAGCAGCCCTCGGATGGACAGGACCTCTGGAAACACCATATATTTT; CDR3 protein: CASSPRMDRTSGNTIYF
D gene: TRBD1; J gene: TRBJ2-7; clone size: NA; V gene: TRBV2; CDR3 length: 15; CDR3 DNA: TGTGCCAGCAGTCGACAGGGGGCGAGCTCCTACGAGCAGTACTTC; CDR3 protein: CASSRQGASSYEQYF
D gene: NA; J gene: TRBJ1-5; clone size: few; V gene: TRBV6-1; CDR3 length: 12; CDR3 DNA: TGTGCCAGCAGTGAGACCAGGCGGGCCCAGCATTTT; CDR3 protein: CASSETRRAQHF
D gene: NA; J gene: TRBJ2-5; clone size: NA; V gene: TRBV29-1; CDR3 length: 11; CDR3 DNA: TGCAGCGGAACAGCAGGGGAGACCCAGTACTTC; CDR3 protein: CSGTAGETQYF
D gene: TRBD1; J gene: TRBJ2-7; clone size: NA; V gene: TRBV27; CDR3 length: 14; CDR3 DNA: TGTGCCAGCAGTTTACACAGGGGGCTATACGAGCAGTACTTC; CDR3 protein: CASSLHRGLYEQYF
D gene: NA; J gene: TRBJ1-3; clone size: NA; V gene: TRBV4-2; CDR3 length: 16; CDR3 DNA: TGTGCCAGCAGCCAAGACCTTGGGACAACTGGAAACACCATATATTTT; CDR3 protein: CASSQDLGTTGNTIYF
D gene: NA; J gene: TRBJ2-7; clone size: NA; V gene: TRBV7-3; CDR3 length: 12; CDR3 DNA: TGTGCCAGCAGCTTAAACGGGTACGAGCAGTACTTC; CDR3 protein: CASSLNGYEQYF
D gene: TRBD2; J gene: TRBJ2-5; clone size: NA; V gene: TRBV30; CDR3 length: 13; CDR3 DNA: TGTGCCTGGAGACGGGAGGGAGGGGAGACCCAGTACTTC; CDR3 protein: CAWRREGGETQYF
D gene: NA; J gene: TRBJ2-2; clone size: NA; V gene: TRBV5-1; CDR3 length: 16; CDR3 DNA: TGCGCCAGCAGCTCAGGGACTTCTACCAACACCGGGGAGCTGTTTTTT; CDR3 protein: CASSSGTSTNTGELFF
D gene: TRBD1; J gene: TRBJ2-3; clone size: NA; V gene: TRBV7-8; CDR3 length: 15; CDR3 DNA: TGTGCCAGCAGCTTACGACAGGGGAGCACAGATACGCAGTATTTT; CDR3 protein: CASSLRQGSTDTQYF
D gene: TRBD1; J gene: TRBJ2-2; clone size: NA; V gene: TRBV9; CDR3 length: 18; CDR3 DNA: TGTGCCAGCAGCGCCCGACAGGGGCGAACTGATTGGACCGGGGAGCTGTTTTTT; CDR3 protein: CASSARQGRTDWTGELFF
D gene: TRBD2; J gene: TRBJ2-2; clone size: NA; V gene: TRBV7-2; CDR3 length: 16; CDR3 DNA: TGTGCCAGCAGCCGGACTAGCGGGGTTAACACCGGGGAGCTGTTTTTT; CDR3 protein: CASSRTSGVNTGELFF
D gene: TRBD2; J gene: TRBJ2-7; clone size: NA; V gene: TRBV7-9; CDR3 length: 15; CDR3 DNA: TGTGCCAGCAGCGAAACTAGCGGGAGTGTTTACGAGCAGTACTTC; CDR3 protein: CASSETSGSVYEQYF
D gene: TRBD2; J gene: TRBJ2-5; clone size: NA; V gene: TRBV5-4; CDR3 length: 16; CDR3 DNA: TGTGCCAGCAGCTTCCTAGCGGGGGGCGGCCAAGAGACCCAGTACTTC; CDR3 protein: CASSFLAGGGQETQYF
D gene: TRBD1; J gene: TRBJ1-1; clone size: NA; V gene: TRBV7-8; CDR3 length: 14; CDR3 DNA: TGTGCCACCATCGACAGGGATCGAAACACTGAAGCTTTCTTT; CDR3 protein: CATIDRDRNTEAFF
D gene: TRBD2; J gene: TRBJ2-1; clone size: NA; V gene: TRBV7-9; CDR3 length: 16; CDR3 DNA: TGTGCCAGCAGCTTAGCAAGGCTAGCGGGAGTTGGTGAGCAGTTCTTC; CDR3 protein: CASSLARLAGVGEQFF
D gene: NA; J gene: TRBJ1-1; clone size: NA; V gene: TRBV10-2; CDR3 length: 13; CDR3 DNA: TGCGCCAGCCGCCGTCTTACAAACACTGAAGCTTTCTTT; CDR3 protein: CASRRLTNTEAFF